Here is one T cell receptor (beta chain) with its context. It lacks a known antigen. Nothing much larger sits one base from this clone, and base qualities are not available. Rearranged CDR3 beta regions were amplified from genomic DNA with multiplex V and J primers using the immunoSEQ TRB Survey service. To keep sequencing depth the same across samples, survey-level depth of up to 500,000 reads per sample was applied. Libraries were purified, pooled and sequenced on Illumina technology. As for the authors' bioinformatics: Productive clonality, sample overlap, pairwise scatters, CDR3 beta length, V/D/J gene usage and productiveness were all assessed with the immunoSEQ online tools. Alongside Shannon and Simpson indices, calculated diversity was computed as the number of unique rearrangements divided by total templates, multiplied by 100. For principal component analysis, Z-score normalized data were analyzed with the R prcomp function and the ggbiplot package. Morisita's index was used to quantify the clonal overlap between blood and rectum within each subject. Entries here come from immuneACCESS through TCRdb and include only in-frame sequences with V and J called. Some clones fail to appear in such tables; in the studies checked, an unresolved V gene covers under half of the shortfall, and the cause of the remainder is unknown. V and J calls and clone size are as listed in that table; D and trimming were resolved from the DNA. The sample data list 60,000 or so clones, and around 80% of these were observed just once. Clones ranked in the top ten supply 5.2% of the sample.

The source of the sample is a study of pediatric ulcerative colitis (dated by TCRdb to about 2019). About the full investigation: Of the ulcerative colitis patients, about 7 had pancolitis and two had left-sided colitis, and histology in every patient was consistent with ulcerative colitis. Roughly ten newly diagnosed, treatment-naive pediatric ulcerative colitis patients and four non-IBD control children each provided paired blood and rectal samples. The Pediatric Ulcerative Colitis Activity Index classified a couple of patients as having mild disease, four as having moderate disease and three as having acute severe colitis. Overall results and qualifications from the work: Only four individuals were included in the healthy control group, which was small. For technical reasons, blood samples from two patients gave substantially fewer templates, and these samples were excluded from the blood-rectal overlap analysis. A couple of rectal CDR3 clonotypes were present in all ulcerative colitis patients and in none of the controls. Autologous blood-rectal clonal overlap was significantly higher in ulcerative colitis patients than in controls, suggesting increased T cell trafficking to inflamed tissue. Features of the rectal repertoire distinguished controls, mild-moderate colitis patients and acute severe colitis patients, and in acute severe colitis rectal diversity was lower because of clonal expansions. Because the repertoires came from total lymphocyte DNA, rare subsets such as regulatory T cells may have patterns that are not reflected.

Ulcerative colitis patients had received no immunosuppressive medication before the diagnostic colonoscopy. Blood was sampled at the time of the colonoscopy. The Wizard kit (Promega) was used to extract genomic DNA from the blood and intestinal samples. Based on the germline V gene, the CDR1 and CDR2 sequences are MRHNA and SNTAGT. The CDR3 holds 13 amino acids from the cysteine to the phenylalanine. The DNA shown is the 39-base CDR3, in frame from base 1. The TCR comes from a boy aged 5 to 17 with moderate ulcerative colitis. Sequencing used blood. The sequence links TRBV6-4 to TRBJ2-3, with the D gene possibly TRBD1 or TRBD2, each one fitting 5 bases. The CDR3 protein sequence reads: CELRDQGRDTQYF. The DNA sequence follows: TGTGAACTCCGGGACCAAGGGCGGGATACGCAGTATTTT.